This T cell receptor (beta chain) stems from a study of blood T cell repertoires in COVID-19. Study in general: Samples of COVID-19 (acute and convalescent) were obtained from the United States, Italy and Spain. Nucleic acid was either cDNA or gDNA, and it came from T cells, B-cell-depleted T cells, or PBMCs.

This clone was counted between two and nine times. V shed 5 bases, J shed 0 bases, and the junction held 3 bases outside the gene matches. CDR1 MNHEY and CDR2 SVGAGI come from the germline V gene. The CDR3 consists of 14 residues. Authors' data handling: The assay estimated nucleated cells by amplifying reference gene primers. Sequencing was performed with immunoSEQ multiplex PCR; in TCRdb, only in-frame clones are kept and a portion is missing. From that table come the V and J calls and clone size; the DNA was used to work out D and trimming. The data contain 95,000 to 150,000 clones, just under 80% of them singletons.

The chain recombines TRBV6-5 with TRBJ2-7, with TRBD1 identical over 8 bases. The sequencing sample was made of peripheral blood. The clonotype was recovered from a man in his fifties or sixties with active or convalescent COVID-19. For the CDR3, the DNA is TGTGCCAGCAGTAGGGACAGGACCTCCTACGAGCAGTACTTC. Its protein product is CASSRDRTSYEQYF.